The 21 T cell receptor beta chains given below trace back to one sample, sequenced in a study of blood T cell repertoires in COVID-19. Sequencing used immunoSEQ multiplex PCR; TCRdb keeps in-frame clones, though not all of them. The repertoire consists of approximately 330,000 clones, with about nine tenths occurring once and the leading ten covering approximately 9.3%. Sequencing used peripheral blood. These receptor sequences come from a man aged 25 to 45 with COVID-19, enrolled during active disease.

This clone turned up a few times. V and J are TRBV6-1 and TRBJ2-7, with 9 bases aligning to TRBD1. This CDR3 contains 16 residues. The V segment lost 0 bases and the J segment 4 bases; nucleotides outside the gene matches: 7. From germline, CDR1 is MNHNS and CDR2 SASEGT. The CDR3 nucleotides read TGTGCCAGCAGTGAAGCTCGGGACAGGGTCTGGTACGAGCAGTACTTC. Translation gives CASSEARDRVWYEQYF.

This rearrangement joins TRBV19 to TRBJ2-7; TRBD2 agrees at 7 bases. CDR3 length: 15 residues. J gave up 2 bases and V 8 bases, and 12 bases lay outside the gene matches. Per the germline V gene, CDR1 is LNHDA and CDR2 is SQIVND (reference sequence). The CDR3 is CASAHGGTTAYEQYF. DNA of the CDR3: TGTGCCAGTGCCCACGGGGGGACTACCGCCTACGAGCAGTACTTC.

The chain joins TRBV9 to TRBJ2-7, with TRBD1 matching over 10 bases. J was trimmed by 4 bases and V by 4 bases; bases with no gene match: 5. Germline CDR1 is SGDLS and CDR2 is YYNGEE. The CDR3 is 14 amino acids. The CDR3 coding sequence is TGTGCCAGCAGCTCAGGGACAGGGGAGTACGAGCAGTACTTC. Protein: CASSSGTGEYEQYF.

Details on this clone: One end of the junction is discordant with germline, which a read error may explain. The J gene is TRBJ2-7, the V gene TRBV5-1, with 13 nucleotides matching TRBD2. This CDR3 spans 13 amino acids. Germline values: CDR1 SGHRS, CDR2 YFSETQ. CDR3 sequence reads: CASSIGLAGEVNF. The CDR3 nucleotides are TGCGCCAGCAGCATAGGACTAGCGGGAGAAGTCAACTTC. The full variable domain, its missing parts supplied by reference TRBV5-1 and TRBJ2-7, is KAGVTQTPRYLIKTRGQQVTLSCSPISGHRSVSWYQQTPGQGLQFLFEYFSETQRNKGNFPGRFSGRQFSNSRSEMNVSTLELGDSALYLCASSIGLAGEVNFGPGTRLTVT.

The J gene is TRBJ2-7, the V gene TRBV7-2; TRBD2 matches at 7 bases. With V trimmed by 5 bases and J by 2 bases, 15 bases remained unmatched. This CDR3 is 17 amino acids long. The germline CDR1 and CDR2 sequences are SGHTA and FQGNSA. This chain's CDR3 is CASSQIASGRGAYEQYF. The CDR3 region has the DNA TGTGCCAGCAGCCAAATTGCTAGCGGTCGGGGGGCCTACGAGCAGTACTTC.

V is TRBV10-3 and J is TRBJ1-6; no firm D call. Germline CDR1 reads ENHRY; CDR2 reads SYGVKD. Between the trimmed V and J ends, which lost 0 bases and 6 bases, there was a span of 12 bases. The CDR3 totals 16 residues. This chain's CDR3 is CAISESTSSRNSPLHF. CDR3 nucleotide sequence: TGTGCCATCAGTGAGTCGACAAGCTCCCGTAATTCACCCCTCCACTTT.

The V gene is TRBV27, the J gene TRBJ1-5, with D possibly matching TRBD1 (5 bases). This CDR3 is built from 16 residues. Germline lookup yields CDR1 MNHEY and CDR2 SMNVEV (reference sequence). Trimming cost V 2 bases and J 2 bases, with 13 bases left between them. The chain's CDR3 is CASSLGAGLGNQPQHF. The CDR3 region has the DNA TGTGCCAGCAGTTTAGGGGCGGGACTCGGCAATCAGCCCCAGCATTTT.

This chain links TRBV2 with TRBJ1-5; a weak D match, TRBD1 (6 bases). The V end lost 2 bases, the J end lost 6 bases, and 11 bases lay between the germline ends. Germline V CDR1 and CDR2: SNHLY, FYNNEI. This CDR3 spans 14 amino acids. CDR3 DNA sequence: TGTGCCAGCAGTGAAAACAGGGACGGTCAGCCCCAGCATTTT. Translated: CASSENRDGQPQHF.

The chain employs TRBV5-4 and TRBJ2-1; 11 positions agree with TRBD2. The V segment lost 4 bases and the J segment 7 bases; nucleotides outside the gene matches: 10. Germline lookup yields CDR1 SGHNT and CDR2 YYREEE (reference sequence). This CDR3 region has 16 residues. This CDR3 is CASSHLSGGGRNEQFF. The CDR3 DNA sequence: TGTGCCAGCAGCCATCTTAGCGGGGGGGGGAGAAATGAGCAGTTCTTC. Full variable domain (remainder filled in from reference TRBV5-4 and TRBJ2-1): ETGVTQSPTHLIKTRGQQVTLRCSSQSGHNTVSWYQQALGQGPQFIFQYYREEENGRGNFPPRFSGLQFPNYSSELNVNALELDDSALYLCASSHLSGGGRNEQFFGPGTRLTVL.

The chain carries TRBV5-4 and TRBJ2-5, with 9 positions matching TRBD1. Looked up from germline, CDR1 is SGHNT and CDR2 is YYREEE (reference sequence). The CDR3 covers 15 residues. After removal of 0 bases from V and 5 bases from J, the junction contained 5 bases not matched to a gene. The DNA for the CDR3 is TGTGCCAGCAGCTTGGCCACAGGGGGCAGGGAGACCCAGTACTTC. Its translation is CASSLATGGRETQYF. Supplemented by reference TRBV5-4 and TRBJ2-5, the full variable domain reads ETGVTQSPTHLIKTRGQQVTLRCSSQSGHNTVSWYQQALGQGPQFIFQYYREEENGRGNFPPRFSGLQFPNYSSELNVNALELDDSALYLCASSLATGGRETQYFGPGTRLLVL.

V and J are TRBV19 and TRBJ2-3; 11 positions match TRBD2. Trimming at V came to 5 bases and at J to 6 bases, leaving 7 bases not matched to a gene. The CDR3 is made up of 15 amino acids. In germline, CDR1 is LNHDA, CDR2 SQIVND (reference sequence). CDR3: CASSPPGLAVDTQYF. Written as DNA, the CDR3 is TGTGCCAGTAGTCCGCCGGGACTAGCGGTTGATACGCAGTATTTT. Looking up the rest from reference TRBV19 and TRBJ2-3 gives the full variable domain: DGGITQSPKYLFRKEGQNVTLSCEQNLNHDAMYWYRQDPGQGLRLIYYSQIVNDFQKGDIAEGYSVSREKKESFPLTVTSAQKNPTAFYLCASSPPGLAVDTQYFGPGTRLTVL.

This rearrangement joins TRBV7-9 to TRBJ2-6; TRBD1 agrees at 8 bases. The CDR3 has 19 residues. Trimming removed 3 bases from V and 2 bases from J; junction bases left unmatched: 12. CDR1 and CDR2 (germline): SEHNR, FQNEAQ (reference sequence). CDR3 nucleotide sequence: TGTGCCAGCAGCTTTGACAGGGGAAAACAGCTTCCTGGGGCCAACGTCCTGACTTTC. Its protein product is CASSFDRGKQLPGANVLTF.

In DNA, the CDR3 is TGTGCCACCAGTGACCCGACTAGCGGGAGGCCAGTGTTCTTC. Translating gives CATSDPTSGRPVFF. The chain couples TRBV24-1 to TRBJ2-1; 13 nucleotides align to TRBD2. V lost 4 bases to trimming and J lost 15 bases; unmatched junction nucleotides: 8. Per germline, CDR1 KGHDR and CDR2 SFDVKD. CDR3 length: 14 amino acids.

The chain has TRBV28 and TRBJ1-5, with D possibly matching TRBD1 (5 bases). CDR1 MDHEN and CDR2 SYDVKM come from the germline V gene. The V and J ends lost 7 bases and 2 bases respectively, with 21 bases between them. The CDR3 spans 17 residues. The CDR3 DNA is TGTGCCAGCAAGAAGAGTGTTGGGGCTTGGGGCAATCAGCCCCAGCATTTT. This encodes CASKKSVGAWGNQPQHF.

The CDR3 here is CASSLASSGGSYEQYF. The CDR3, as DNA: TGTGCCAGCAGCTTAGCCTCTAGCGGGGGGTCCTACGAGCAGTACTTC. The chain couples TRBV11-2 to TRBJ2-7; TRBD2 aligns across 11 bases. Germline V CDR1 and CDR2: SGHAT, FQNNGV. The CDR3 length is 16 residues. Germline trimming cut 1 base from V and 1 base from J; bases unmatched to any gene: 3. Full variable domain (remainder filled in from reference TRBV11-2 and TRBJ2-7): EAGVAQSPRYKIIEKRQSVAFWCNPISGHATLYWYQQILGQGPKLLIQFQNNGVVDDSQLPKDRFSAERLKGVDSTLKIQPAKLEDSAVYLCASSLASSGGSYEQYFGPGTRLTVT.

This rearrangement joins TRBV29-1 to TRBJ1-5; D might be TRBD1 (6 bases). The germline V and J ends were trimmed by 2 bases and 3 bases, with 11 bases remaining between them. The CDR3 totals 14 residues. Per the germline V gene, CDR1 is SQVTM and CDR2 is ANQGSEA. CDR3 bases: TGCAGCGTTGAAATAGGGGGATCCAATCAGCCCCAGCATTTT. Its translation: CSVEIGGSNQPQHF.

V and J are TRBV5-8 and TRBJ1-2, with D hard to call. In germline, CDR1 is SGHTS, CDR2 YDEGEE. V lost 0 bases and J lost 6, with 12 bases in between. This CDR3 region has 14 residues. Here the CDR3 reads CASSLGQRWDGYTF. The CDR3 DNA sequence: TGTGCCAGCAGCTTGGGTCAGCGATGGGATGGCTACACCTTC.

The chain uses TRBV6-2 or TRBV6-3 and TRBJ1-5; 7 bases fit TRBD1. The V and J ends lost 2 bases and 7 bases, in that order; junction bases with no gene match: 8. The germline CDR1 and CDR2 sequences are MNHEY and SVGEGT. The CDR3 loop spans 15 amino acids. As DNA, the CDR3 is TGTGCCAGCAGTTACGGACAGGTATTCAACCAGCCCCAGCATTTT. Encoded protein: CASSYGQVFNQPQHF.

This chain joins TRBV24-1 and TRBJ2-1, with TRBD1 matching over 7 bases. V lost 9 bases to trimming and J lost 4 bases; unmatched junction nucleotides: 11. CDR3 length equals 15 residues. CDR1 KGHDR and CDR2 SFDVKD come from the germline V gene. The CDR3 region is CATQKTGIGYNEQFF. In DNA, the CDR3 is TGTGCCACCCAAAAGACAGGGATCGGATACAATGAGCAGTTCTTC.

The rearrangement uses TRBV6-2 or TRBV6-3 and TRBJ1-2, with D hard to call. Germline CDR1 reads MNHEY; CDR2 reads SVGEGT. This CDR3 is built from 12 residues. Trimming took off 2 bases at V and 3 bases at J, with 4 bases between the two ends. The CDR3 nucleotides are TGTGCCAGCAGTTACCCGGACTATGGCTACACCTTC. Encoded protein: CASSYPDYGYTF.

The chain is built from TRBV7-2 and TRBJ2-4; D gene unclear. CDR3 length: 13 amino acids. Germline loops: CDR1 SGHTA, CDR2 FQGNSA. V was shortened by 1 base and J by 7 bases, with 8 bases between the two germline ends. The CDR3: CASSLGLVNIQYF. The CDR3 DNA reads TGTGCCAGCAGCTTAGGACTGGTCAACATTCAGTACTTC.